This TCR beta chain was identified in a study of shared clonotypes between healthy human individuals. Study-wide results and caveats: Relative to their counterparts shared across all four donors, non-shared clonotypes exhibited diminished generation probabilities. Sampling covered blood only; tissue repertoires likely differ. Depth of sequencing was expected to influence donor clonotype sharing.

Replicate PCRs for sorted subsets used approximately 190 ng DNA; this equaled some 30,000 T cell genomes. TCRdb's copy holds only in-frame clones and misses some; the assay was immunoSEQ multiplex PCR. The table includes roughly 2.2 million clones, around 92% detected once. The sample holds one count of this clone. What it binds is unknown. CDR3 length: 18 amino acids. This receptor was taken from a man aged 18-30 years in good health. Some clones in this sample may be carry-over from other donors' samples. The sequenced material came from naive CD4+ T cells from PBMCs. Noted subset: CD45RA+ positively selected. The chain links TRBV21-1 to TRBJ2-7; the table's D call, TRBD1, was not checked against the DNA. TRBV21-1 is labeled a pseudogene. The chain's CDR3 is CASSKGDYRDRGTYEQYF. The DNA for the CDR3 is TGTGCCAGCAGCAAAGGGGACTACCGGGACAGGGGGACCTACGAGCAGTACTTC.